One sample yielded the 31 T cell receptor beta chains listed below, sequenced in a study of T-cell reconstitution after alpha-beta-depleted transplantation in children. Preparation of the TCRbeta library was carried out with unique molecular identifiers. TCRdb passed the PCR reads through MiXCR, listing each CDR3 protein once. The sample yields hundreds of thousands of distinct CDR3 sequences, about 14% seen once. The sequencing used PBMCs, collected from the stem cell graft. The receptor source for this set is a human donor who donated a stem cell graft to a child with Fanconi anemia.

This clonotype showed up just a few times. The gene calls are TRBV4-2 and TRBJ2-2; tentative D call: TRBD1 (6 bases). V lost 6 bases to trimming and J lost 7 bases, with 18 bases between them. CDR1 and CDR2 (germline): LGHNA, YNFKEQ. CDR3 length: 15 residues. CDR3 sequence: CASRLYRALDGELFF. The DNA of the CDR3 is TGTGCCAGCAGACTCTACAGGGCTTTGGACGGGGAGCTGTTTTTT.

V usage is TRBV7-2 and J usage is TRBJ2-7; D is possibly TRBD2 (5 bases). This CDR3 contains 12 residues. Per the germline V gene, CDR1 is SGHTA and CDR2 is FQGNSA. The germline V and J ends were trimmed by 5 bases and 3 bases, with 8 bases remaining between them. The CDR3 nucleotides are TGTGCCAGCAGCACTAGTGGCTACGAGCAGTACTTC. The encoded protein is CASSTSGYEQYF.

About this clonotype itself: Just one base apart from a much larger clone, this may be a read error. The gene calls are TRBV10-3 and TRBJ1-3; 8 nucleotides line up with TRBD1. CDR1 is ENHRY and CDR2 is SYGVKD in the germline V gene. The CDR3 is 14 amino acids. The CDR3 reads CAITEDRDGNTTYF. CDR3 coding DNA: TGTGCCATCACCGAGGACAGGGACGGAAACACCACATATTTT.

The chain is built from TRBV7-2 and TRBJ2-1; TRBD2 aligns across 11 bases. J gave up 6 bases and V 1 base, and 5 bases lay outside the gene matches. The CDR3 contains 16 residues. From germline, CDR1 is SGHTA and CDR2 FQGNSA. CDR3 residues: CASSLEWTSGSNEQFF. The CDR3 DNA follows: TGTGCCAGCAGCTTAGAGTGGACTAGCGGGTCCAATGAGCAGTTCTTC.

CDR3 DNA: TGCAGTCCCCCAGGTGGCTACACCTTC. Its protein is CSPPGGYTF. The rearrangement uses TRBV20-1 and TRBJ1-2; D ambiguous. Trimming shortened V by 8 bases and J by 7 bases, and 8 bases separated the two germline ends. Germline-derived CDR1 and CDR2 are DFQATT and SNEGSKA (reference sequence). This CDR3 spans 9 amino acids.

The J gene is TRBJ2-5, the V gene TRBV15; 8 bases agree with TRBD2. Trimming cost V 4 bases and J 5 bases; bases outside gene matches: 12. There are 16 residues in the CDR3. CDR1 is LNHNV, CDR2 YYDKDF, per germline (reference sequence). The CDR3 bases are TGTGCCACCAGCAACCCCTGGGAGCGGGGGATTGAGACCCAGTACTTC. Protein product: CATSNPWERGIETQYF.

The genes are TRBV20-1 and TRBJ1-4; a possible D gene is TRBD1 (6 bases). Germline V gene lookup returns CDR1 DFQATT and CDR2 SNEGSKA (reference sequence). V was pared by 5 bases and J by 6 bases, with 19 bases between. This CDR3 has 15 amino acids. The CDR3 nucleotides read TGCAGTGCTCCGGGCCCCAACAGGGACCATGAAAAACTGTTTTTT. Amino acid sequence: CSAPGPNRDHEKLFF.

This clonotype was recorded a few times. The chain employs TRBV4-3 and TRBJ1-2; D gene unclear. CDR1 LGHNA and CDR2 YSLEER come from the germline V gene. V lost 4 bases and J lost 4, with 13 bases in between. This CDR3 comprises 14 residues. Written as DNA, the CDR3 is TGCGCCAGCAGCCCGGCTAGACACACCTATGGCTACACCTTC. Protein sequence: CASSPARHTYGYTF.

This clonotype has a handful of counts. The rearrangement uses TRBV3-1 and TRBJ2-7, with D maybe TRBD2 (6 bases). Between the trimmed V and J ends, which lost 1 base and 2 bases, there was a span of 12 bases. CDR1 is LGHDT and CDR2 is YNNKEL in the germline V gene (reference sequence). This CDR3 is built from 15 residues. The CDR3, as DNA: TGTGCCAGCAGCCAAGGCGGGATAGTTCCCTACGAGCAGTACTTC. Its protein is CASSQGGIVPYEQYF.

This chain connects TRBV12-3 or TRBV12-4 to TRBJ2-2; 8 nucleotides agree with TRBD1. The CDR3 spans 15 residues. The CDR3 DNA reads TGTGCTCCTTCAGGGGGCAACACAAACACCGGGGAGCTGTTTTTT. This encodes CAPSGGNTNTGELFF.

This clonotype showed up many times. The chain combines TRBV3-1 with TRBJ1-4, with D perhaps matching TRBD1 (5 bases). This CDR3 has 16 residues. Germline V gives CDR1 LGHDT, CDR2 YNNKEL (reference sequence). V gave up 4 bases and J gave up 0 bases, with 12 bases separating them. The CDR3 coding sequence is TGTGCCAGCAGCCGCTGGGGGGGTCCAACTAATGAAAAACTGTTTTTT. It codes for CASSRWGGPTNEKLFF.

The chain has TRBV30 and TRBJ1-1; perhaps TRBD1 as D (5 bases). V was shortened by 6 bases and J by 4 bases, with 18 bases between the two germline ends. Germline-derived CDR1 and CDR2 are GTSNPN and SVGIG (reference sequence). This CDR3 contains 14 residues. CDR3 protein: CACRGEQAITEAFF. The CDR3 DNA follows: TGTGCCTGCCGGGGGGAACAGGCAATCACTGAAGCTTTCTTT. Full variable domain (outside the CDR3, taken from reference TRBV30 and TRBJ1-1): SQTIHQWPATLVQPVGSPLSLECTVEGTSNPNLYWYRQAAGRGLQLLFYSVGIGQISSEVPQNLSASRPQDRQFILSSKKLLLSDSGFYLCACRGEQAITEAFFGQGTRLTVV.

The V and J genes are TRBV10-2 and TRBJ2-7; D is undetermined. Germline CDR1 reads WSHSY; CDR2 reads SAAADI. Between the trimmed V and J ends, which lost 3 bases and 3 bases, there was a span of 9 bases. CDR3 length: 13 residues. The chain's CDR3 is CASSERSLYEQYF. In nucleotides, the CDR3 is TGCGCCAGCAGTGAACGGTCTCTCTACGAGCAGTACTTC.

This clonotype was seen more than once but under ten times. The chain has TRBV12-3 or TRBV12-4 and TRBJ1-2; TRBD1 aligns across 7 bases. Trimming removed 6 bases from V and 2 bases from J; junction bases left unmatched: 6. The CDR3 is 14 amino acids. This CDR3 is CASRRQGLNYGYTF. CDR3 bases: TGTGCCAGCAGGAGACAGGGATTGAACTATGGCTACACCTTC.

There are a few counts of this clonotype. The chain links TRBV7-9 to TRBJ1-2, with D perhaps TRBD1 (6 bases). The germline CDR1 and CDR2 sequences are SEHNR and FQNEAQ (reference sequence). The CDR3 extends over 12 amino acids. V lost 6 bases to trimming and J lost 4 bases, with 9 bases between them. CDR3 coding DNA: TGTGCCAGCAGACAGGGCGCCTATGGCTACACCTTC. Translating gives CASRQGAYGYTF. Based on the CDR3 plus reference TRBV7-9 and TRBJ1-2, the full variable domain is DTGVSQNPRHKITKRGQNVTFRCDPISEHNRLYWYRQTLGQGPEFLTYFQNEAQLEKSRLLSDRFSAERPKGSFSTLEIQRTEQGDSAMYLCASRQGAYGYTFGSGTRLTVV.

This clonotype was detected ten times or more. The V and J genes are TRBV19 and TRBJ1-5; D not resolved. Trimming cost V 6 bases and J 2 bases, with 14 bases left between them. The CDR3 is 15 amino acids. The germline CDR1 and CDR2 sequences are LNHDA and SQIVND (reference sequence). The CDR3 nucleotides read TGTGCCAGTAGGGAGACTTATTTGGGCAATCAGCCCCAGCATTTT. It specifies CASRETYLGNQPQHF. Based on the CDR3 plus reference TRBV19 and TRBJ1-5, the full variable domain is DGGITQSPKYLFRKEGQNVTLSCEQNLNHDAMYWYRQDPGQGLRLIYYSQIVNDFQKGDIAEGYSVSREKKESFPLTVTSAQKNPTAFYLCASRETYLGNQPQHFGDGTRLSIL.

Details on this clonotype: The junction departs from the called germline gene at one end, perhaps through a read error. The chain has TRBV10-3 and TRBJ2-1; 12 positions agree with TRBD2. The CDR3 covers 16 residues. Germline CDR1 is ENHRY and CDR2 is SYGVKD. The CDR3 DNA is TGTGCCGTCAGACCTAGCGGGGGGGCCGACTACAATGAGCAGTTCTTC. It codes for CAVRPSGGADYNEQFF.

The chain couples TRBV10-1 to TRBJ2-3; D uncertain. The V end lost 3 bases, the J end lost 4 bases, and 5 bases lay between the germline ends. This CDR3 has 12 residues. CDR1 and CDR2 (germline): WNHNN, SYGVQD (reference sequence). CDR3 nucleotides: TGCGCCAGCAGTGAAGGTCCAGATACGCAGTATTTT. The encoded protein is CASSEGPDTQYF.

The V gene is TRBV7-2, the J gene TRBJ2-6, with TRBD2 matching over 7 bases. Germline V gives CDR1 SGHTA, CDR2 FQGNSA. The CDR3 runs 16 residues. V gave up 5 bases and J gave up 1 base; unmatched junction bases: 5. The CDR3 DNA follows: TGTGCCAGCAGCCGCGGGGGAGAATCTGGGGCCAACGTCCTGACTTTC. Protein sequence: CASSRGGESGANVLTF.

This clonotype was observed a handful of times. The V gene is TRBV5-1, the J gene TRBJ2-7; TRBD1 matches at 9 bases. The length of the CDR3 is 14 residues. V was pared by 0 bases and J by 5 bases, with 3 bases of the junction left unmatched. Germline CDR1 and CDR2: SGHRS and YFSETQ. The CDR3: CASSLGGTGNEQYV. In nucleotides, the CDR3 is TGCGCCAGCAGCTTGGGTGGGACAGGGAACGAGCAGTACGTC.

J is TRBJ2-2 and V is TRBV12-2; the table's TRBD2 call for D was not verified on the DNA. TRBV12-2 is deemed a pseudogene. This CDR3 spans 18 amino acids. CDR3 loop: CASPLHRSSGGNTGELFF. The DNA for the CDR3 is TGTGCAAGTCCCCTCCACCGTTCTAGCGGGGGTAACACCGGGGAGCTGTTTTTT.

The rearrangement links TRBV30 to TRBJ1-3, with 10 nucleotides matching TRBD1. Trimming took 3 bases from V and 4 from J; bases not matched to a gene: 3. The germline CDR1 and CDR2 sequences are GTSNPN and SVGIG (reference sequence). This CDR3 region has 14 residues. In DNA form, the CDR3 reads TGTGCCTGGAGCGGGACAGGGGCCGGAAACACCATATATTTT. This encodes CAWSGTGAGNTIYF.

This clonotype has ten or more counts. This chain uses TRBV12-3 or TRBV12-4 with TRBJ2-7; D possibly corresponds to TRBD1 (5 bases). CDR3 length equals 11 residues. V was trimmed by 4 bases and J by 5 bases, leaving 6 bases between them. The CDR3 DNA follows: TGTGCCAGCAGTTCCAGGGACGAGCAGTACTTC. Translated: CASSSRDEQYF.

This clonotype was detected only a few times. The chain couples TRBV5-4 to TRBJ2-1; a weak D match, TRBD2 (6 bases). V lost 1 base and J lost 9, with 17 bases in between. CDR1 SGHNT and CDR2 YYREEE come from the germline V gene (reference sequence). The CDR3 runs to 15 residues. CDR3 protein: CASSLQDYRVGEQFF. The CDR3 nucleotides are TGTGCCAGCAGCTTGCAGGACTATCGCGTCGGTGAGCAGTTCTTC.

The chain is built from TRBV12-3 or TRBV12-4 and TRBJ1-1; D unclear. This CDR3 is built from 13 residues. The germline V and J ends were trimmed by 2 bases and 0 bases, with 4 bases remaining between them. CDR3: CASSLWLNTEAFF. Here the CDR3 DNA reads TGTGCCAGCAGTTTATGGTTGAACACTGAAGCTTTCTTT.

V is TRBV19 and J is TRBJ1-1; D remains ambiguous. The V and J ends lost 3 bases and 10 bases respectively, with 12 bases between them. Per the germline V gene, CDR1 is LNHDA and CDR2 is SQIVND (reference sequence). This CDR3 is 12 amino acids long. The CDR3 DNA reads as TGTGCCAGTAGTATCCCCGCGTCGGGAGCTTTCTTT. Protein product: CASSIPASGAFF.

As for this clonotype: The junction does not match germline at one end; this may be a read error. The chain joins TRBV20-1 to TRBJ1-1; TRBD1 is a possible D gene (5 bases). Germline lookup yields CDR1 DFQATT and CDR2 SNEGSKA (reference sequence). This CDR3 has 10 amino acids. The CDR3 DNA reads TGCAGTGCAACCGGAGGGGAAGTTTTCTTT. Translating it yields CSATGGEVFF.

This clonotype was counted only a few times. The chain recombines TRBV5-5 with TRBJ2-7; 8 bases are a match to TRBD1. This CDR3 contains 14 residues. After removal of 3 bases from V and 4 bases from J, the junction contained 6 bases not matched to a gene. The germline CDR1 and CDR2 sequences are SGHKS and YYEKEE (reference sequence). The CDR3 coding sequence is TGTGCCAGCAGCTCCTGGACAGGGCATTACGAGCAGTACGTC. It is translated as CASSSWTGHYEQYV.

This clonotype was counted only a few times. V usage is TRBV2 and J usage is TRBJ2-3, with TRBD2 matching 9 bases. This CDR3 spans 18 amino acids. Germline V gives CDR1 SNHLY, CDR2 FYNNEI. Losses at the gene ends were 3 bases for V and 4 bases for J; bases not matched to a gene: 14. The CDR3 sequence is CASSERLLLAGTPDTQYF. The CDR3, as DNA: TGTGCCAGCAGTGAGCGGCTCCTTCTAGCGGGGACCCCAGATACGCAGTATTTT.

As to this clonotype: Compared with germline, one end of the junction differs, possibly owing to a read error. The chain combines TRBV28 with TRBJ2-5; D perhaps matches TRBD2 (5 bases). The CDR3 extends over 12 amino acids. Germline-derived CDR1 and CDR2 are MDHEN and SYDVKM. The CDR3 DNA follows: TGTGCCAACAGTTTATTAGCGGAGACCCAGTACTTC. Its translation is CANSLLAETQYF.

The chain joins TRBV11-3 to TRBJ2-1; D perhaps matches TRBD1 (5 bases). The length of the CDR3 is 13 residues. Looked up from germline, CDR1 is SGHNT and CDR2 is YENEEA. Trimming pared 0 bases from V and 10 bases from J, leaving 10 bases between. CDR3 protein: CASSLEGPGEQFF. CDR3 coding DNA: TGTGCCAGCAGCTTAGAGGGCCCAGGGGAGCAGTTCTTC.